The subject of this entry is one T cell receptor beta chain. The CDR3 runs 13 residues. CDR1 is MNHNY, CDR2 SVGAGI, per germline (reference sequence). V was pared by 6 bases and J by 9 bases, with 15 bases between. The repertoire was sequenced with immunoSEQ multiplex PCR; TCRdb's copy has only in-frame clones and lacks some. This table holds some 100,000 clones, around 92% found once. This specimen comes from a study of T cell changes during pregnancy in multiple sclerosis. The origin of this receptor is a female donor with multiple sclerosis, enrolled in a pregnancy study. V and J are TRBV6-6 and TRBJ2-1; possibly TRBD2 for D (6 bases). The sequences come from peripheral blood, collected before pregnancy. CDR3 region: CASSHGLTSEQFF. In DNA form, the CDR3 reads TGTGCCAGCAGCCACGGACTAACCAGTGAGCAGTTCTTC.